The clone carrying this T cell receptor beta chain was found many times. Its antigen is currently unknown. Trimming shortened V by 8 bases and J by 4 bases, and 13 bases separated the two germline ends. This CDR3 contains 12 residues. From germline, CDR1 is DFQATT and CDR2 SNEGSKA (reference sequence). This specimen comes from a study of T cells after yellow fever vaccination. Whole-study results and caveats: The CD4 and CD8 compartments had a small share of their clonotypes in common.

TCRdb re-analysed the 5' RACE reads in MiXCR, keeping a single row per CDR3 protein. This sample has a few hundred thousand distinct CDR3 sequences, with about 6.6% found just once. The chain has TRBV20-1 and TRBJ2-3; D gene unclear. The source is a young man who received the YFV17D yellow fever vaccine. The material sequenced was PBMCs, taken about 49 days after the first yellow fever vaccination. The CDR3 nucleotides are TGCAGTACCGTGCAGCGCGCAGATACGCAGTATTTT. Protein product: CSTVQRADTQYF.